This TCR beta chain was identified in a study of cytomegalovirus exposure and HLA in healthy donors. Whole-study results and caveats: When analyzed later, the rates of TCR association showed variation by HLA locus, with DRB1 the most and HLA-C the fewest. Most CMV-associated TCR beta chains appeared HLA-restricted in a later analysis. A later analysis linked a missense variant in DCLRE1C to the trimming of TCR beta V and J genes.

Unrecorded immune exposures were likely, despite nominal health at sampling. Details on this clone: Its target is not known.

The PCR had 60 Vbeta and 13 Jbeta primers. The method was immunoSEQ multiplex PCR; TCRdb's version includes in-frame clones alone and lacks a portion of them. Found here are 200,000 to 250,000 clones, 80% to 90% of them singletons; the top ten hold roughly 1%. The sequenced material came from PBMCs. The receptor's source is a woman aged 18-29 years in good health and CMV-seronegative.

In nucleotides, the CDR3 is TGTGCCAGCAGTGAAATGGGACAGCGAAACAAAGAGCAGTACTTC. Protein sequence: CASSEMGQRNKEQYF. The J gene is TRBJ2-7, the V gene TRBV6-1; 7 bases fit TRBD1. V lost 2 bases, J lost 7 bases, and 11 bases stayed unmatched. CDR1 and CDR2 (germline): MNHNS, SASEGT. CDR3 size: 15 residues.